The TCR beta chain described here comes from a study of T cell changes during pregnancy in multiple sclerosis. V was clipped by 3 bases and J by 4 bases, with 16 bases between them. The CDR3 is made up of 15 amino acids. Germline loops: CDR1 SGDLS, CDR2 YYNGEE. Profiling relied on immunoSEQ multiplex PCR, and the TCRdb table lists in-frame clones only, not all of them. The sample contains about 53,000 clones, about 90% of which appear only once. The J gene is TRBJ1-1, the V gene TRBV9; D gene uncertain. The source was CD4+ T cells from peripheral blood mononuclear cells, collected in the third trimester of pregnancy. The source is a female donor with multiple sclerosis, enrolled in a pregnancy study. The CDR3 DNA reads TGTGCCAGCAGCGGACGCAGTACAGCCCTCACTGAAGCTTTCTTT. Its protein is CASSGRSTALTEAFF.